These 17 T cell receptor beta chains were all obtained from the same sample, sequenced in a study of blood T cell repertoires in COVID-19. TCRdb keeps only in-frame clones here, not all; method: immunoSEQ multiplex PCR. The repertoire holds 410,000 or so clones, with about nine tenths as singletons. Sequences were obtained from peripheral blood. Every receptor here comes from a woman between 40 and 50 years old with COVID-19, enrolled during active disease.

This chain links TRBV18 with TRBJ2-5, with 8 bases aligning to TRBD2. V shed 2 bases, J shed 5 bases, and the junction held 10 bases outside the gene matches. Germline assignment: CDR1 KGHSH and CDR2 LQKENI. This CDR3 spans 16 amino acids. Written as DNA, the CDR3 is TGTGCCAGCTCACCATCGGGGGGGAGGCCCTCGGAGACCCAGTACTTC. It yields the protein CASSPSGGRPSETQYF.

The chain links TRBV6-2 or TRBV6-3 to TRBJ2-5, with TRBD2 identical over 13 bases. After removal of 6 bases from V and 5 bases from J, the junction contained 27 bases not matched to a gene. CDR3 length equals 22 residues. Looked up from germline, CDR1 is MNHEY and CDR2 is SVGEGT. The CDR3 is CASSQGAWTSPLLAGGPETQYF. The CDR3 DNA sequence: TGTGCCAGCAGCCAGGGGGCGTGGACTTCTCCTTTACTAGCGGGAGGGCCCGAGACCCAGTACTTC.

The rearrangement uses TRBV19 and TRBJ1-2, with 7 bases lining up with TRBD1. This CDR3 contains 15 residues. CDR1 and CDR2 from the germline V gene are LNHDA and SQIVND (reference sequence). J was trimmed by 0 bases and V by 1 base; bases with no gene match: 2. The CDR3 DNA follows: TGTGCCAGTAGTATAGGACAGGGTTCTAACTATGGCTACACCTTC. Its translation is CASSIGQGSNYGYTF.

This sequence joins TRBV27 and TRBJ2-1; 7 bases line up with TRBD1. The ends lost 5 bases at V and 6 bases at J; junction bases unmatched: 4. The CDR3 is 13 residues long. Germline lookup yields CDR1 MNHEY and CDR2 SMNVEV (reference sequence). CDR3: CASSAGTANEQFF. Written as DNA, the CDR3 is TGTGCCAGCAGTGCTGGGACAGCCAATGAGCAGTTCTTC.

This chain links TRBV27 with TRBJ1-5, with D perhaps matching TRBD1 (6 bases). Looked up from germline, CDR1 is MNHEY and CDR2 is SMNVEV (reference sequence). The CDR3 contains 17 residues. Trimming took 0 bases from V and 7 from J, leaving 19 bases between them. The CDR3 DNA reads TGTGCCAGCAGTTTATCAACTCCTCGAGGGGGTAGCCAGCCCCAGCATTTT. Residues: CASSLSTPRGGSQPQHF.

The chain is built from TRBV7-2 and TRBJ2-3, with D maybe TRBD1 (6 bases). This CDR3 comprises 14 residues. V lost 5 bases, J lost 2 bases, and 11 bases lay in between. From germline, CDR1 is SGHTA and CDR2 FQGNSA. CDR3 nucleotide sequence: TGTGCCAGCAGCCCCGGACAGCTCACAGATACGCAGTATTTT. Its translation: CASSPGQLTDTQYF. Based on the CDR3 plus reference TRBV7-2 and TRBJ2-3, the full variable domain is GAGVSQSPSNKVTEKGKDVELRCDPISGHTALYWYRQSLGQGLEFLIYFQGNSAPDKSGLPSDRFSAERTGGSVSTLTIQRTQQEDSAVYLCASSPGQLTDTQYFGPGTRLTVL.

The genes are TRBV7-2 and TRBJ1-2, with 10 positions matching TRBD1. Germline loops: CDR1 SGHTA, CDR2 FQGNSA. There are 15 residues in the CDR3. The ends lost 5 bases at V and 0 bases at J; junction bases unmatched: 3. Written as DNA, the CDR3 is TGTGCCAGCAGCGACGGGACAGGGGCTAACTATGGCTACACCTTC. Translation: CASSDGTGANYGYTF.

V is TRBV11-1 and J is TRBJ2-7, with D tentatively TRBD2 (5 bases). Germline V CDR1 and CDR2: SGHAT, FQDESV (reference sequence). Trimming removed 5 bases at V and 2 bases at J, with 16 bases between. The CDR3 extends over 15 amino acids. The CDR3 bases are TGTGCCAGCAGCGTAAGCGGTGGGCCTACCTACGAGCAGTACTTC. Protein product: CASSVSGGPTYEQYF. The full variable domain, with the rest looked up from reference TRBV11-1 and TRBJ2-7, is EAEVAQSPRYKITEKSQAVAFWCDPISGHATLYWYRQILGQGPELLVQFQDESVVDDSQLPKDRFSAERLKGVDSTLKIQPAELGDSAMYLCASSVSGGPTYEQYFGPGTRLTVT.

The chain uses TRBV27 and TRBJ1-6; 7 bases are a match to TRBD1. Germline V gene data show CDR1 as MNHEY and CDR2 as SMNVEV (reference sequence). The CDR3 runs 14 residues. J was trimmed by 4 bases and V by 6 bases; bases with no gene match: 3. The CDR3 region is CASSSGQYNSPLHF. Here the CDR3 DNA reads TGTGCCAGCAGCTCGGGACAGTATAATTCACCCCTCCACTTT.

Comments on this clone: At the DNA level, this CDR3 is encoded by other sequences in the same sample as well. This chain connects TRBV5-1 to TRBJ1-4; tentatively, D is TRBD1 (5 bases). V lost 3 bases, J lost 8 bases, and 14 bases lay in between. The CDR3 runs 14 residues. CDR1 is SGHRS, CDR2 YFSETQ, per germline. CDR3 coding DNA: TGCGCCAGCAGCTCCACGGGGGTCGGAGAAAAACTGTTTTTT. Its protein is CASSSTGVGEKLFF.

The CDR3 here is CASSQDFAGGLECEQYF. The CDR3 nucleotides read TGTGCCAGCAGCCAAGATTTCGCGGGAGGGCTGGAGTGCGAGCAGTACTTC. This rearrangement joins TRBV3-1 (or the pseudogene TRBV3-2) to TRBJ2-7; 9 positions agree with TRBD2. Germline CDR1 is LGHDT and CDR2 is YNNKEL (reference sequence). CDR3 length: 17 amino acids. Losses at the gene ends were 0 bases for V and 6 bases for J; bases not matched to a gene: 12.

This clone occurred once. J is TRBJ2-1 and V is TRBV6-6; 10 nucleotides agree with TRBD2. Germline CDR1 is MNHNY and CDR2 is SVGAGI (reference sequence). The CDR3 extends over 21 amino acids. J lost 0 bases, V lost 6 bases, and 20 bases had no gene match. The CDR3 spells CASSPNLRGSLAGGSYNEQFF. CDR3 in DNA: TGTGCCAGCAGCCCGAACCTTCGTGGGTCTTTAGCGGGAGGCTCCTACAATGAGCAGTTCTTC.

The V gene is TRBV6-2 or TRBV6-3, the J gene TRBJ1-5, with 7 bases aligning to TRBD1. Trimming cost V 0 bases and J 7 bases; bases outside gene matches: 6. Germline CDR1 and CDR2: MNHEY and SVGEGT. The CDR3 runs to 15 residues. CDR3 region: CASSYSQGLGQPQHF. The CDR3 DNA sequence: TGTGCCAGCAGTTACTCACAGGGGCTCGGGCAGCCCCAGCATTTT.

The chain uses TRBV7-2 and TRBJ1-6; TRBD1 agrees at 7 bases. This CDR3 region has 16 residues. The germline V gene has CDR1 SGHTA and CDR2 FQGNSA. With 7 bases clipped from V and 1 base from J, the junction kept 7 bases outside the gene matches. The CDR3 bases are TGTGCCAGCACTAACAGGGGTGGGTCCTATAATTCACCCCTCCACTTT. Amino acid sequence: CASTNRGGSYNSPLHF.

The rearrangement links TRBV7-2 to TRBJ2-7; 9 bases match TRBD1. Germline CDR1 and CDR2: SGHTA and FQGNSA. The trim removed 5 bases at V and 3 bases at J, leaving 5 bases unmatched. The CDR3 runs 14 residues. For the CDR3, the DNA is TGTGCCAGCAGCCGGGGACAGGGCCACTACGAGCAGTACTTC. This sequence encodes CASSRGQGHYEQYF.

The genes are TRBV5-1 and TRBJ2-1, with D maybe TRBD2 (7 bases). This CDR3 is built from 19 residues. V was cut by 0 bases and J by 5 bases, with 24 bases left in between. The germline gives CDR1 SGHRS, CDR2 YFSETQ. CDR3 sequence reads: CASSLDGVPRGGGNNEQFF. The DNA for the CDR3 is TGCGCCAGCAGCTTGGACGGGGTTCCGAGGGGAGGGGGAAACAATGAGCAGTTCTTC.

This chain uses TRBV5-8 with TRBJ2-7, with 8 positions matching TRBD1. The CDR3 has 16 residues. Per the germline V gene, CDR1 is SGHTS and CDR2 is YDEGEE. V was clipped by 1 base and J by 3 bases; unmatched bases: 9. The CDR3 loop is CASSLHFLGQGYEQYF. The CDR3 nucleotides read TGTGCCAGCAGCTTGCATTTTCTCGGACAGGGCTACGAGCAGTACTTC.